Following are 12 T cell receptor beta chains from one sample sequenced in a study of long-term antiretroviral therapy in people with HIV. Survey-level resolution applied to immunoSEQ assay v3.0. Repertoires were generated with immunoSEQ multiplex PCR, while TCRdb's copy carries only in-frame clones and drops some. The sample shows 15,000 to 20,000 clones, approximately 79% of them seen only once. The material sequenced was unsorted PBMCs, taken at the start of antiretroviral therapy. The receptors originated from a man aged 25-45 years with HIV.

The chain employs TRBV23-1 and TRBJ2-2, with D possibly matching TRBD1 (6 bases). TRBV23-1 is an ORF for which the function is uncertain. V lost 4 bases and J 2 bases, leaving 14 bases between the germline ends. The CDR3 is 16 amino acids. The CDR3 DNA follows: TGCGCCAGCAGTCTCCGCAGGGGTCGAAACACCGGGGAGCTGTTTTTT. It codes for CASSLRRGRNTGELFF.

The V gene is TRBV11-3, the J gene TRBJ2-1; 9 bases fit TRBD2. CDR1 and CDR2 from the germline V gene are SGHNT and YENEEA. This CDR3 has 14 residues. Unmatched junction bases numbered 2, after V lost 1 base and J lost 7 bases. CDR3 nucleotide sequence: TGTGCCAGCAGCTTAGGCACTAGCGGGAATGAGCAGTTCTTC. Its translation is CASSLGTSGNEQFF.

V and J are TRBV28 and TRBJ1-3, with D possibly TRBD1 on 6 matching bases. This CDR3 contains 14 residues. The V end was cut by 7 bases, the J end by 1 base, with 11 bases between. The V gene's germline CDR1 is MDHEN and CDR2 SYDVKM. CDR3 DNA sequence: TGTGCCAGCACACCAACAGGGTCTGGAAACACCATATATTTT. This gives the protein CASTPTGSGNTIYF.

V and J are TRBV4-3 and TRBJ1-2; 7 nucleotides line up with TRBD1. J lost 4 bases, V lost 0 bases, and 8 bases had no gene match. The CDR3 is 16 amino acids. Germline CDR1 and CDR2: LGHNA and YSLEER. The CDR3 DNA is TGCGCCAGCAGCCAAGACCCCGGGACAGAGATCTATGGCTACACCTTC. This translates into CASSQDPGTEIYGYTF.

The V gene is TRBV5-5, the J gene TRBJ2-1; TRBD1 agrees at 8 bases. The CDR3 sequence is 15 residues long. The ends lost 0 bases at V and 5 bases at J; junction bases unmatched: 4. The germline gives CDR1 SGHKS, CDR2 YYEKEE (reference sequence). The CDR3 protein is CASSLGTGFNNEQFF. The CDR3 DNA reads TGTGCCAGCAGCTTGGGGACAGGGTTTAACAATGAGCAGTTCTTC.

The genes are TRBV7-4 and TRBJ2-3; 10 nucleotides align to TRBD2. CDR3 length: 18 amino acids. CDR1 SGHVT and CDR2 SQSDAQ come from the germline V gene. Germline trimming cut 1 base from V and 3 bases from J; bases unmatched to any gene: 10. CDR3 amino acids: CASSLVRASGGPTDTQYF. CDR3 nucleotide sequence: TGTGCCAGCAGCTTAGTGAGGGCTAGCGGGGGACCTACAGATACGCAGTATTTT.

V and J are TRBV6-4 and TRBJ2-7; no clear D gene. The CDR3 runs 14 residues. The germline V gene has CDR1 MRHNA and CDR2 SNTAGT. The V end was cut by 0 bases, the J end by 5 bases, with 11 bases between. Here the CDR3 reads CASSDSWGSNEQYF. The CDR3 region has the DNA TGTGCCAGCAGTGACTCATGGGGTTCGAACGAGCAGTACTTC.

V and J are TRBV19 and TRBJ2-2; no clear D gene. CDR1 and CDR2 (germline): LNHDA, SQIVND (reference sequence). This CDR3 has 13 amino acids. With 2 bases removed from V and 5 bases from J, the gap between germline ends came to 6 bases. This CDR3 is CASSIKGTGELFF. Here the CDR3 DNA reads TGTGCCAGTAGTATAAAGGGAACCGGGGAGCTGTTTTTT.

The chain uses TRBV4-3 and TRBJ2-7, with 8 bases that match TRBD1. This CDR3 is built from 16 residues. Trimming at V came to 0 bases and at J to 7 bases, leaving 11 bases not matched to a gene. The V gene's germline CDR1 is LGHNA and CDR2 YSLEER. CDR3 nucleotide sequence: TGCGCCAGCAGCCAAGAAACCGGACAGGGATCAGGGGAGCAGTACTTC. The encoded protein is CASSQETGQGSGEQYF.

V is TRBV7-2 and J is TRBJ1-2; D gene ambiguous. Germline V CDR1 and CDR2: SGHTA, FQGNSA. V lost 4 bases and J lost 4, with 10 bases in between. The CDR3 is 13 amino acids. This CDR3 is CASSSSAAYGYTF. For the CDR3, the DNA is TGTGCCAGCAGCTCCTCAGCCGCCTATGGCTACACCTTC.

The J gene is TRBJ2-4, the V gene TRBV7-9; TRBD2 is a possible D gene (5 bases). This CDR3 has 15 amino acids. The ends were cut back, 4 bases at V and 1 base at J, with 11 bases in the middle. Germline V lookup: CDR1 SEHNR, CDR2 FQNEAQ (reference sequence). CDR3 protein: CASSSLGVAKNIQYF. As DNA, the CDR3 is TGTGCCAGCAGCTCCCTGGGAGTTGCCAAAAACATTCAGTACTTC.

Only a few counts were recorded for this clone. The chain uses TRBV6-6 and TRBJ1-2; D is unresolved. CDR3 length equals 14 residues. Germline CDR1 and CDR2: MNHNY and SVGAGI (reference sequence). Trimming took 7 bases from V and 6 from J, leaving 18 bases between them. The CDR3 DNA reads as TGTGCCAGCACCATTAAGGTGAAGGATGATGGCTACACCTTC. Amino acid sequence: CASTIKVKDDGYTF.